The next 20 T cell receptor beta chains were all read from a single sample in a study of T-cell memory formation after mild COVID-19. TCRdb ran MiXCR on the 5' RACE reads and lists one entry per CDR3 protein. Of 360,000 or so distinct CDR3 sequences detected, 25% to 30% appear once; the ten largest clones hold approximately 12%. Sequenced: PBMCs or a T cell subset sorted from them (not recorded which). The receptors were gathered from an adult woman who had mild COVID-19 (a few samples of this study predate the infection). Cell type and time point are not known.

The chain recombines TRBV4-3 with TRBJ2-2; D gene unclear. The V and J ends lost 6 bases and 0 bases respectively, with 11 bases between them. The CDR3 extends over 15 amino acids. Germline V gene data show CDR1 as LGHNA and CDR2 as YSLEER. CDR3 bases: TGCGCCAGCAGTCGACGACGGTCGAACACCGGGGAGCTGTTTTTT. Encoded protein: CASSRRRSNTGELFF.

This clonotype was counted only a few times. The gene calls are TRBV12-3 or TRBV12-4 and TRBJ2-3, with 7 bases aligning to TRBD1. This CDR3 is built from 15 residues. After removal of 6 bases from V and 7 bases from J, the junction contained 13 bases not matched to a gene. The CDR3 DNA reads TGTGCCAGCAGCGTAAGCCGGGACAGCGCCCATACGCAGTATTTT. Translated, it gives CASSVSRDSAHTQYF.

V and J are TRBV15 and TRBJ1-2; D perhaps matches TRBD1 (6 bases). Germline-derived CDR1 and CDR2 are LNHNV and YYDKDF (reference sequence). V lost 2 bases and J lost 6, with 16 bases in between. The CDR3 runs to 15 residues. The CDR3: CATSRMLQGLNGYTF. In nucleotides, the CDR3 is TGTGCCACCAGCAGAATGCTGCAGGGGCTAAATGGCTACACCTTC.

The chain employs TRBV29-1 and TRBJ2-1; D is possibly TRBD2 (6 bases). This CDR3 has 16 amino acids. Trimming took 2 bases from V and 2 from J, leaving 16 bases between them. Germline V lookup: CDR1 SQVTM, CDR2 ANQGSEA. CDR3 residues: CSVERKAGRPYNEQFF. In nucleotides, the CDR3 is TGCAGCGTTGAAAGGAAGGCTGGGAGGCCCTACAATGAGCAGTTCTTC.

The chain recombines TRBV7-8 with TRBJ2-5; D might be TRBD1 (6 bases). The CDR3 totals 14 residues. Trimming stripped 5 bases from V and 5 bases from J, with 15 bases between. Germline V gene lookup returns CDR1 SGHVS and CDR2 FQNEAQ. Here the CDR3 DNA reads TGTGCCAGCAGCATACAGGGTTCCCACGAGACCCAGTACTTC. Its translation is CASSIQGSHETQYF.

This clonotype showed up just a few times. This chain connects TRBV14 to TRBJ2-7, with 8 bases that match TRBD1. V dropped 1 base and J dropped 7; count of bases not matched to a gene: 6. The CDR3 contains 14 residues. Germline CDR1 SGHDN, CDR2 FVKESK. The CDR3 loop reads CASSQGTGNREQYF. DNA for the CDR3: TGTGCCAGCAGCCAAGGGACAGGGAATCGGGAGCAGTACTTC.

The chain carries TRBV7-9 and TRBJ1-6; no clear D. Germline loops: CDR1 SEHNR, CDR2 FQNEAQ (reference sequence). The length of the CDR3 is 13 residues. V gave up 5 bases and J gave up 4 bases, with 6 bases separating them. The CDR3 coding sequence is TGTGCCAGCAGCCCCCTATATAATTCACCCCTCCACTTT. Its protein product is CASSPLYNSPLHF.

This clonotype was observed a few times. This chain uses TRBV14 with TRBJ1-1; 7 nucleotides align to TRBD1. This CDR3 region has 15 residues. Germline V gene sequence: CDR1 SGHDN, CDR2 FVKESK. With V trimmed by 3 bases and J by 0 bases, 4 bases remained unmatched. The CDR3 protein is CASSQPGQMNTEAFF. CDR3 coding DNA: TGTGCCAGCAGCCAGCCGGGACAGATGAACACTGAAGCTTTCTTT.

The V call is TRBV19, the J call TRBJ2-7, with TRBD2 identical over 7 bases. With 11 bases clipped from V and 6 bases from J, the junction kept 4 bases outside the gene matches. The CDR3 runs 10 residues. From germline, CDR1 is LNHDA and CDR2 SQIVND (reference sequence). CDR3 sequence reads: CASGGREQYF. In DNA, the CDR3 is TGTGCCTCGGGGGGTCGCGAGCAGTACTTC.

The chain links TRBV5-1 to TRBJ1-1; possible D gene TRBD1, 5 bases. Trimming stripped 1 base from V and 0 bases from J, with 10 bases between. Germline V CDR1 and CDR2: SGHRS, YFSETQ. There are 15 residues in the CDR3. CDR3 protein: CASSLNPGLNTEAFF. CDR3 DNA sequence: TGCGCCAGCAGCTTGAATCCAGGGCTGAACACTGAAGCTTTCTTT.

This clonotype was detected a few times. The genes are TRBV7-9 and TRBJ2-2; possible D gene TRBD1, 5 bases. This CDR3 is 16 amino acids long. Germline CDR1 and CDR2: SEHNR and FQNEAQ (reference sequence). The V end lost 0 bases, the J end lost 0 bases, and 8 bases lay between the germline ends. The DNA of the CDR3 is TGTGCCAGCAGCTTAGCTTCAGGGCCGAACACCGGGGAGCTGTTTTTT. Its protein product is CASSLASGPNTGELFF. Variable domain in full (rest from reference TRBV7-9 and TRBJ2-2): DTGVSQNPRHKITKRGQNVTFRCDPISEHNRLYWYRQTLGQGPEFLTYFQNEAQLEKSRLLSDRFSAERPKGSFSTLEIQRTEQGDSAMYLCASSLASGPNTGELFFGEGSRLTVL.

This sequence joins TRBV12-3 or TRBV12-4 and TRBJ2-7; 12 bases map to TRBD2. J lost 5 bases, V lost 2 bases, and 1 base had no gene match. The CDR3 is made up of 14 amino acids. In DNA, the CDR3 is TGTGCCAGCAGTTTAAGACTAGCGGGAGACGAGCAGTACTTC. Residues: CASSLRLAGDEQYF.

The chain uses TRBV12-3 or TRBV12-4 and TRBJ1-1; no clear D. V was trimmed by 0 bases and J by 4 bases, leaving 6 bases between them. The CDR3 runs to 13 residues. The CDR3 DNA reads TGTGCCAGCAGTTTAGCCAGGACCACTGAAGCTTTCTTT. Residues: CASSLARTTEAFF.

This clonotype was found once. Since a much larger clone is just one base distant, this may be a read error. The chain recombines TRBV29-1 with TRBJ2-3, with a tentative D call TRBD1 (6 bases). The CDR3 contains 15 residues. Germline CDR1 reads SQVTM; CDR2 reads ANQGSEA. V lost 5 bases and J 0 bases, leaving 15 bases between the germline ends. The CDR3 DNA sequence: TGCAGCGTTACTCCGCAGGGGAATAGCACAGATACGCAGTATTTT. It yields the protein CSVTPQGNSTDTQYF.

The chain employs TRBV7-2 and TRBJ1-5; 10 positions agree with TRBD1. This CDR3 spans 15 amino acids. CDR1 and CDR2 (germline): SGHTA, FQGNSA. J was trimmed by 6 bases and V by 4 bases; bases with no gene match: 6. CDR3 DNA sequence: TGTGCCAGCAGCTCGTTGACAGGGGGCAGTCAGCCCCAGCATTTT. This encodes CASSSLTGGSQPQHF.

The rearrangement uses TRBV6-5 and TRBJ2-7; D gene unclear. CDR1 and CDR2 (germline): MNHEY, SVGAGI. The length of the CDR3 is 12 residues. Trimming shortened V by 4 bases and J by 3 bases, and 7 bases separated the two germline ends. CDR3 protein: CASSFDGYEQYF. The CDR3 DNA follows: TGTGCCAGCAGTTTCGACGGCTACGAGCAGTACTTC.

This clonotype has just a few counts. The V gene is TRBV18, the J gene TRBJ2-7; TRBD1 matches at 8 bases. The V segment lost 0 bases and the J segment 9 bases; nucleotides outside the gene matches: 4. This CDR3 has 13 amino acids. Germline values: CDR1 KGHSH, CDR2 LQKENI. CDR3 loop: CASSPPGQALQYF. The CDR3 nucleotides are TGTGCCAGCTCACCACCGGGACAGGCCTTGCAGTACTTC.

This sequence joins TRBV2 and TRBJ2-5, with a tentative D call TRBD2 (6 bases). Germline values: CDR1 SNHLY, CDR2 FYNNEI. The CDR3 spans 13 residues. V was trimmed by 2 bases and J by 5 bases, leaving 9 bases between them. The CDR3 sequence: CASSERSGETQYF. CDR3 bases: TGTGCCAGCAGTGAACGTAGCGGTGAGACCCAGTACTTC.

The rearrangement links TRBV5-6 to TRBJ2-7, with TRBD1 matching 8 bases. The CDR3 covers 17 residues. The germline V gene encodes CDR1 SGHDT and CDR2 YYEEEE. J lost 3 bases, V lost 4 bases, and 15 bases had no gene match. CDR3 bases: TGTGCCAGCAGCCCCGGATCTGGGACAGGAGGAGACTACGAGCAGTACTTC. Its translation is CASSPGSGTGGDYEQYF.

This clonotype was found a few times. This sequence joins TRBV3-1 and TRBJ2-7, with 11 bases matching TRBD1. CDR1 is LGHDT, CDR2 YNNKEL, per germline (reference sequence). The CDR3 is 16 amino acids. V shed 5 bases, J shed 2 bases, and the junction held 8 bases outside the gene matches. This CDR3 is CASSSGTGGPTYEQYF. The CDR3 DNA sequence: TGTGCCAGCAGCTCCGGGACAGGGGGTCCAACCTACGAGCAGTACTTC.